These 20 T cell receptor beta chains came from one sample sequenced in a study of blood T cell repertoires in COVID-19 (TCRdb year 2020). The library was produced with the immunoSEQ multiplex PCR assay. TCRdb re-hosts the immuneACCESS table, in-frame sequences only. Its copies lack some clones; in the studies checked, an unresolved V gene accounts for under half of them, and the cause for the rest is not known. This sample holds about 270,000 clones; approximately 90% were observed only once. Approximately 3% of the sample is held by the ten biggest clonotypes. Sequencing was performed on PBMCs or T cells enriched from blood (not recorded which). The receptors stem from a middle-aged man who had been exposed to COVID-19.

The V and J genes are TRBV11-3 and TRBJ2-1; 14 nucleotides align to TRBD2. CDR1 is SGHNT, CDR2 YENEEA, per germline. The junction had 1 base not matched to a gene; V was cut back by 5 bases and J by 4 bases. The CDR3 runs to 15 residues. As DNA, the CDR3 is TGTGCCAGCAGCAGACTAGCGGGAGGGTACAATGAGCAGTTCTTC. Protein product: CASSRLAGGYNEQFF.

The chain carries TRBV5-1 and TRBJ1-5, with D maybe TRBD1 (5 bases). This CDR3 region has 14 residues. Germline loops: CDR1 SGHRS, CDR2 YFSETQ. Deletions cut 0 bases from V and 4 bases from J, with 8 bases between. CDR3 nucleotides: TGCGCCAGCAGCTTGGGACAGACGAATCAGCCCCAGCATTTT. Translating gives CASSLGQTNQPQHF.

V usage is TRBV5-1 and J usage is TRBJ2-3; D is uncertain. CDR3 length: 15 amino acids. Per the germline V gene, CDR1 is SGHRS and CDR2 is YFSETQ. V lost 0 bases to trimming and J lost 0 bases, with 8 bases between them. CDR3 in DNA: TGCGCCAGCAGCTTGGTCGGTGCTAGCACAGATACGCAGTATTTT. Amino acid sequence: CASSLVGASTDTQYF.

CDR3 DNA: TGTGCCAGCAGCTCCCCGACAGGGGGCAACACTGAAGCTTTCTTT. Translation gives CASSSPTGGNTEAFF. This chain connects TRBV28 to TRBJ1-1; 10 bases are a match to TRBD1. Germline V gene sequence: CDR1 MDHEN, CDR2 SYDVKM. Losses at the gene ends were 6 bases for V and 2 bases for J; bases not matched to a gene: 6. CDR3 size: 15 residues.

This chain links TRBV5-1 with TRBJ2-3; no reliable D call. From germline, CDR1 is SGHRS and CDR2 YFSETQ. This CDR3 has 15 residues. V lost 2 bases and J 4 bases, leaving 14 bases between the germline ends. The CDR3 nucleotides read TGCGCCAGCAGCTTTCTTGGCGGCTCGGCAGATACGCAGTATTTT. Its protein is CASSFLGGSADTQYF.

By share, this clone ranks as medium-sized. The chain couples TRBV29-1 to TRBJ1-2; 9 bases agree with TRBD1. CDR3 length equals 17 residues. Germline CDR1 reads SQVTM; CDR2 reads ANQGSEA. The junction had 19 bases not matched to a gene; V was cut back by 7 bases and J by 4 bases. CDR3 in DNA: TGCAGCGCGACGACCCGGGACAGGGAAGGGAACCTCTATGGCTACACCTTC. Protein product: CSATTRDREGNLYGYTF. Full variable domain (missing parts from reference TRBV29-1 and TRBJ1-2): SAVISQKPSRDICQRGTSLTIQCQVDSQVTMMFWYRQQPGQSLTLIATANQGSEATYESGFVIDKFPISRPNLTFSTLTVSNMSPEDSSIYLCSATTRDREGNLYGYTFGSGTRLTVV.

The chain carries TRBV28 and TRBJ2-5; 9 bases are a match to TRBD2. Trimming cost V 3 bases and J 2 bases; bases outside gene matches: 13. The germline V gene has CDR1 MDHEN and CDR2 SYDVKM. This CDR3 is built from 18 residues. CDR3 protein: CASSFIGLAGTLQETQYF. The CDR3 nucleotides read TGTGCCAGCAGTTTCATCGGCCTAGCGGGAACCCTACAAGAGACCCAGTACTTC.

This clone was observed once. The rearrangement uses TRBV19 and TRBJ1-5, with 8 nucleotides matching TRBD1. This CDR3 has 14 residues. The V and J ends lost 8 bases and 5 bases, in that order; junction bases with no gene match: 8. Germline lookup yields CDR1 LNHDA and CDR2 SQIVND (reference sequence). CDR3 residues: CASGPGQVYQPQHF. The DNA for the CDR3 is TGTGCCAGTGGTCCGGGACAGGTCTATCAGCCCCAGCATTTT.

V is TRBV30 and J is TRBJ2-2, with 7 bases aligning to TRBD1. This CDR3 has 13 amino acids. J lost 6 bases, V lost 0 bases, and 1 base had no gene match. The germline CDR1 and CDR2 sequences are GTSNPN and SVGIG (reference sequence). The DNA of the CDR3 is TGTGCCTGGAGTGTAACAGGGGCCGGGGAGCTGTTTTTT. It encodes CAWSVTGAGELFF. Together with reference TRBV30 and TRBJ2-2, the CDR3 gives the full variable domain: SQTIHQWPATLVQPVGSPLSLECTVEGTSNPNLYWYRQAAGRGLQLLFYSVGIGQISSEVPQNLSASRPQDRQFILSSKKLLLSDSGFYLCAWSVTGAGELFFGEGSRLTVL.

This CDR3 is CASRLGQGTDTQYF. The CDR3 DNA is TGCGCCAGCAGGTTAGGACAGGGCACAGATACGCAGTATTTT. The chain is built from TRBV10-2 and TRBJ2-3, with TRBD1 matching over 7 bases. The CDR3 is made up of 14 amino acids. V trimming: 6 bases; J trimming: 1 base; junction bases outside the gene matches: 4. Germline V CDR1 and CDR2: WSHSY, SAAADI.

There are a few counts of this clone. The CDR3 nucleotides read TGTGCCAGCAGCTTACAGGGAAAAGAGACCCAGTACTTC. Residues: CASSLQGKETQYF. V usage is TRBV5-6 and J usage is TRBJ2-5, with D perhaps matching TRBD1 (6 bases). CDR1 and CDR2 (germline): SGHDT, YYEEEE. The CDR3 runs to 13 residues. With 2 bases removed from V and 3 bases from J, the gap between germline ends came to 8 bases. Full variable domain (rest looked up from reference TRBV5-6 and TRBJ2-5): DAGVTQSPTHLIKTRGQQVTLRCSPKSGHDTVSWYQQALGQGPQFIFQYYEEEERQRGNFPDRFSGHQFPNYSSELNVNALLLGDSALYLCASSLQGKETQYFGPGTRLLVL.

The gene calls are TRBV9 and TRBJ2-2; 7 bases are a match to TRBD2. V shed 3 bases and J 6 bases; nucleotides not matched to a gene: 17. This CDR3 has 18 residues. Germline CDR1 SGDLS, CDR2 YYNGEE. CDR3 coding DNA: TGTGCCAGCAGCGCCCTCGGGGAGACGGGAGGTAGGGCCGGGGAGCTGTTTTTT. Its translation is CASSALGETGGRAGELFF.

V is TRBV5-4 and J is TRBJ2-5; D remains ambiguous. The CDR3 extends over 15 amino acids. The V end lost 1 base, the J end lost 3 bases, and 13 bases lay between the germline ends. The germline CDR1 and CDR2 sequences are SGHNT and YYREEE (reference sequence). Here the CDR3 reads CASSLTPGSEETQYF. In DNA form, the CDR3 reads TGTGCCAGCAGCTTGACCCCAGGTTCAGAAGAGACCCAGTACTTC.

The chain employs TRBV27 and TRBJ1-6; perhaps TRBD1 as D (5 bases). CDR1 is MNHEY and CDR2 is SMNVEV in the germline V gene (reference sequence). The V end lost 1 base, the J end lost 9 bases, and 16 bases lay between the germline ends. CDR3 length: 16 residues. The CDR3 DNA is TGTGCCAGCAGTTTATGGGCTGAGCGGGGGTCTTCACCCCTCCACTTT. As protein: CASSLWAERGSSPLHF.

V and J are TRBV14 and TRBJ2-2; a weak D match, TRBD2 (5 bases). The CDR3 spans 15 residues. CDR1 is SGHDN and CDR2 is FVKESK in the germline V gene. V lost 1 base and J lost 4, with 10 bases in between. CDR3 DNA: TGTGCCAGCAGCCAAGTTGGAGGAAGCACCGGGGAGCTGTTTTTT. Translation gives CASSQVGGSTGELFF.

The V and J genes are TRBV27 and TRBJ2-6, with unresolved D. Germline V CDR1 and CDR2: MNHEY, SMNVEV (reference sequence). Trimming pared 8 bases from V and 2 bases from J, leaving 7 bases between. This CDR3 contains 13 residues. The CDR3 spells CASAYPGANVLTF. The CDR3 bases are TGTGCCAGCGCCTACCCTGGGGCCAACGTCCTGACTTTC.

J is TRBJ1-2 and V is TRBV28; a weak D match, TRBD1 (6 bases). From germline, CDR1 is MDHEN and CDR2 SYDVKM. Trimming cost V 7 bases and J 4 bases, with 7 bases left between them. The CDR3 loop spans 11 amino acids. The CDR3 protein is CASTDSYGYTF. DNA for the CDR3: TGTGCCAGCACGGACAGCTATGGCTACACCTTC.

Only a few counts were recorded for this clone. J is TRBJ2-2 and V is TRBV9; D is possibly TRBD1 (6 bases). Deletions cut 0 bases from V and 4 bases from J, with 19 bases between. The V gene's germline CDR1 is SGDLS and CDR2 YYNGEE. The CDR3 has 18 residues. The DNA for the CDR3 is TGTGCCAGCAGCGTAGTGGGCAGGGGAGCTGACGCCACCGGGGAGCTGTTTTTT. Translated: CASSVVGRGADATGELFF.

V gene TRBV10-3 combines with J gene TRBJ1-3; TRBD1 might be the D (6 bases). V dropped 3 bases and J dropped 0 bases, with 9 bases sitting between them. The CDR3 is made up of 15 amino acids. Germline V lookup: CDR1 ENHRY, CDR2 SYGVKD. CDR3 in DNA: TGTGCCATCAGTGATTTGACAGGCTCTGGAAACACCATATATTTT. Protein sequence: CAISDLTGSGNTIYF.

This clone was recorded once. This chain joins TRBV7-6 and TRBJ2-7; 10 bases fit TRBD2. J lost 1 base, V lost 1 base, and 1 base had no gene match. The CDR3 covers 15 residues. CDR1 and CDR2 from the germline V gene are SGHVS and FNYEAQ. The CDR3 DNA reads TGTGCCAGCAGCTTAGGTAGCGGGAGGTCCTACGAGCAGTACTTC. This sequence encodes CASSLGSGRSYEQYF.